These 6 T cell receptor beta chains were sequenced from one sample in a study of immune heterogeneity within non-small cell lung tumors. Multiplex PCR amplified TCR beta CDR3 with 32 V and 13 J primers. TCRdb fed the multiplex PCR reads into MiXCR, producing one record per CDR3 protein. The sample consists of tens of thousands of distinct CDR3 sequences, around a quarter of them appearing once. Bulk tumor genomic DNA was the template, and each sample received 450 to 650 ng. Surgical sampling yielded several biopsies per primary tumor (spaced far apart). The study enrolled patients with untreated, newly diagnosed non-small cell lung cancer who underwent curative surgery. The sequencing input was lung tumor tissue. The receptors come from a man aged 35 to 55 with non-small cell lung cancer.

For the CDR3, the DNA is TGCAGTGCTATTGGGCGGACACACACCGGGGAGCTGTTTTTT. Translated: CSAIGRTHTGELFF. J is TRBJ2-2 and V is TRBV20-1, with D perhaps TRBD1 (5 bases). CDR1 and CDR2 (germline): DFQATT, SNEGSKA (reference sequence). This CDR3 contains 14 residues. V was clipped by 4 bases and J by 3 bases, with 12 bases between them.

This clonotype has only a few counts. CDR3 region: CATSGNTDTQYF. The CDR3 nucleotides are TGTGCCACCAGTGGGAACACAGATACGCAGTATTTT. The chain is built from TRBV24-1 and TRBJ2-3, with D hard to call. The CDR3 covers 12 residues. Trimming took off 5 bases at V and 2 bases at J, with 4 bases between the two ends. Germline V gene data show CDR1 as KGHDR and CDR2 as SFDVKD.

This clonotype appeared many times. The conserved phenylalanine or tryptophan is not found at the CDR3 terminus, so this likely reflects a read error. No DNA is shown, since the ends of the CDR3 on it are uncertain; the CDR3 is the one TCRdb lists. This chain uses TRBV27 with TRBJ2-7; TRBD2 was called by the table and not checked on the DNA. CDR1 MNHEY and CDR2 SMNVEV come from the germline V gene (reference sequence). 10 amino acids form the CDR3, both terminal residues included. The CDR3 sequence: CASSPPGLLL.

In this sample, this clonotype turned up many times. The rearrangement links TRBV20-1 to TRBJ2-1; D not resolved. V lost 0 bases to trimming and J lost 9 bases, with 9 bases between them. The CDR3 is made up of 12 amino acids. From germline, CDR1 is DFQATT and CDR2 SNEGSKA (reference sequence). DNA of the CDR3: TGCAGTGCTAGAGATAATTTGAGTGAGCAGTTCTTC. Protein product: CSARDNLSEQFF.

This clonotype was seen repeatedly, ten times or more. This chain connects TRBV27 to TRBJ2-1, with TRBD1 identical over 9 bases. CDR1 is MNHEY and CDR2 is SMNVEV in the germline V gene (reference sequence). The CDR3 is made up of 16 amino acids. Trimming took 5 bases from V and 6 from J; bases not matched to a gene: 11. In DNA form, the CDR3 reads TGTGCCAGCAGTCCGTCCGGGACAGGGAGGTTCAATGAGCAGTTCTTC. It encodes CASSPSGTGRFNEQFF.

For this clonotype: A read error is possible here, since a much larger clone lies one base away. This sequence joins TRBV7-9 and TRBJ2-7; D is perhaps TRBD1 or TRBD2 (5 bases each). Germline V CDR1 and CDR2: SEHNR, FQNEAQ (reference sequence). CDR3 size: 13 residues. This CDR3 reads CDSRLGGSYEQYF. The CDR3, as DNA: TGTGACAGCAGACTTGGGGGCTCCTACGAGCAGTACTTC.